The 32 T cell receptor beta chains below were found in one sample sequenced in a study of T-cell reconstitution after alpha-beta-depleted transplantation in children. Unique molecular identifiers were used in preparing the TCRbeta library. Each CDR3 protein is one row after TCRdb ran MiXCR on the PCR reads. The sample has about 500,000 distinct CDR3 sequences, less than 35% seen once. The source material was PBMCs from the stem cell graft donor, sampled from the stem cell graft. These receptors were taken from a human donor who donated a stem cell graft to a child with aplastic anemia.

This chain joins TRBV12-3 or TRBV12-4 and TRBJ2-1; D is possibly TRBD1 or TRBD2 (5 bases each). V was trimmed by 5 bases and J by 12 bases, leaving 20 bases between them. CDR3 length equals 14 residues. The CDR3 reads CASSPRDGRSWQFF. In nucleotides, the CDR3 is TGTGCCAGCAGTCCCCGGGACGGCCGATCGTGGCAGTTCTTC.

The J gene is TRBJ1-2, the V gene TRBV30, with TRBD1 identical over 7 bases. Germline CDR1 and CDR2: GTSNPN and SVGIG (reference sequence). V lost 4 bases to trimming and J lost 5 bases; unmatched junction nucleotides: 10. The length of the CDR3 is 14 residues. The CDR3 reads CAWIDRVTRYGYTF. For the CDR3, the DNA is TGTGCCTGGATCGACAGGGTGACCCGTTATGGCTACACCTTC.

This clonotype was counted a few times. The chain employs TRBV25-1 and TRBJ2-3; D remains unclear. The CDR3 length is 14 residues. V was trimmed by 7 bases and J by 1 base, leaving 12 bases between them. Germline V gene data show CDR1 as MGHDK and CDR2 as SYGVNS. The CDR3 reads CASMEYRGTDTQYF. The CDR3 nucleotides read TGTGCCAGCATGGAGTATCGAGGCACAGATACGCAGTATTTT.

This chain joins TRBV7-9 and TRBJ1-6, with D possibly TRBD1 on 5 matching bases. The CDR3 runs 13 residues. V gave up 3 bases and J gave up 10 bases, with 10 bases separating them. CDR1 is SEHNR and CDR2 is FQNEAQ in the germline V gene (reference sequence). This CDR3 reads CASSLDGASPLHF. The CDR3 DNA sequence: TGTGCCAGCAGCTTGGACGGGGCCTCACCCCTCCACTTT.

CDR3: CASSPGVGSGELFF. In nucleotides, the CDR3 is TGTGCCAGCAGTCCAGGGGTCGGCTCCGGGGAGCTGTTTTTT. The rearrangement joins TRBV4-2 to TRBJ2-2; a possible D gene is TRBD1 (6 bases). Germline lookup yields CDR1 LGHNA and CDR2 YNFKEQ. Between the trimmed V and J ends, which lost 6 bases and 6 bases, there was a span of 14 bases. The CDR3 runs 14 residues.

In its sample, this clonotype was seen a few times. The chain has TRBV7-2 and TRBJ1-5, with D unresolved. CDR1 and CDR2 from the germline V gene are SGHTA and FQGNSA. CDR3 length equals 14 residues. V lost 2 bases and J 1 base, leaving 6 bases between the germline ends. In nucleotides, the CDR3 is TGTGCCAGCAGCTTAACGAGGAGCAATCAGCCCCAGCATTTT. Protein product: CASSLTRSNQPQHF.

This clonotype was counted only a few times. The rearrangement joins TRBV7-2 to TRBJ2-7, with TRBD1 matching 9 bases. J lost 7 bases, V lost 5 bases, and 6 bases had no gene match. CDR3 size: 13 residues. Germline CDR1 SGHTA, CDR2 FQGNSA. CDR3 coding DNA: TGTGCCAGCAGCCCGGGACAGGGTAGGGAGCAGTACGTC. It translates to CASSPGQGREQYV.

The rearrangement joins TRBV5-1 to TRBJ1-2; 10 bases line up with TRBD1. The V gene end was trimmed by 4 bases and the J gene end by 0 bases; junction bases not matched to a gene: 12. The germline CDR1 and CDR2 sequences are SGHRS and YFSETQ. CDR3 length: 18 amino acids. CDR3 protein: CASSRLPGQGNPNYGYTF. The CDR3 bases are TGCGCCAGCAGCCGGCTCCCGGGACAGGGGAACCCTAACTATGGCTACACCTTC.

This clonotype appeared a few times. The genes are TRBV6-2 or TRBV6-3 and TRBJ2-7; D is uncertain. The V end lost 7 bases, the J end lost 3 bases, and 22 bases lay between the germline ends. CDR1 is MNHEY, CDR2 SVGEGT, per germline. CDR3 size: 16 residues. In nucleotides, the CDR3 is TGTGCCAGCATGACCCCGGCAGGCGCGACCCTCTACGAGCAGTACTTC. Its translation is CASMTPAGATLYEQYF.

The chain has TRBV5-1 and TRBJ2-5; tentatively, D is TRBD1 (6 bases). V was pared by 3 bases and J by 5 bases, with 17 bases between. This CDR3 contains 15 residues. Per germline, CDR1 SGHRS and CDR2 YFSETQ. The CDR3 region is CASSWGTSLGETQYF. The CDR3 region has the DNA TGCGCCAGCAGCTGGGGGACAAGCTTGGGGGAGACCCAGTACTTC.

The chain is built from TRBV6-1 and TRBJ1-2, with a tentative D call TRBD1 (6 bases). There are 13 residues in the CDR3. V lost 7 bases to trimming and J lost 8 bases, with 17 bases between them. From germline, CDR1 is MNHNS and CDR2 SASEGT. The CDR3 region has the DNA TGTGCCAGCAAAGATAGGGGCAGGGGAGGCTACACCTTC. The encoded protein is CASKDRGRGGYTF.

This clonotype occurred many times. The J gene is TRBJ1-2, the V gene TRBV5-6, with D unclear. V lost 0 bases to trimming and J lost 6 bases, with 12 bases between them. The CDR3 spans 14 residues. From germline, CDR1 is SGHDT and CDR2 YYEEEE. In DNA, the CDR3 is TGTGCCAGCAGCTTGGAAGAGACCTCCCATGGCTACACCTTC. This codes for CASSLEETSHGYTF.

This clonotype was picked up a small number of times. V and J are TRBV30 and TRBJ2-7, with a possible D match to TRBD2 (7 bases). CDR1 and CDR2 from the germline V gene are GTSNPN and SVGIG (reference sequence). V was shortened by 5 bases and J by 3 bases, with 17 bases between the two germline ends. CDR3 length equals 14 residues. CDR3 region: CAWAGAGPVYEQYF. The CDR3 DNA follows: TGTGCCTGGGCGGGGGCGGGCCCCGTCTACGAGCAGTACTTC. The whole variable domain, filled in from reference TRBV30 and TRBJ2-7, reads SQTIHQWPATLVQPVGSPLSLECTVEGTSNPNLYWYRQAAGRGLQLLFYSVGIGQISSEVPQNLSASRPQDRQFILSSKKLLLSDSGFYLCAWAGAGPVYEQYFGPGTRLTVT.

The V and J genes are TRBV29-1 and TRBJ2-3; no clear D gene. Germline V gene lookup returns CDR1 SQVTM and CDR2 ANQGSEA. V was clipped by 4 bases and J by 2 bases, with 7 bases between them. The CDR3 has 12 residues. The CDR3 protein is CSVALFTDTQYF. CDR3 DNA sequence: TGCAGCGTTGCACTTTTCACAGATACGCAGTATTTT.

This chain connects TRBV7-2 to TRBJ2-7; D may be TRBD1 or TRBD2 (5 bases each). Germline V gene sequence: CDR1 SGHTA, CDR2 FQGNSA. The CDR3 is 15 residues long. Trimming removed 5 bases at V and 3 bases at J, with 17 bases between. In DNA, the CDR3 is TGTGCCAGCAGCCCGAACGAGGGGCCCCACTACGAGCAGTACTTC. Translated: CASSPNEGPHYEQYF.

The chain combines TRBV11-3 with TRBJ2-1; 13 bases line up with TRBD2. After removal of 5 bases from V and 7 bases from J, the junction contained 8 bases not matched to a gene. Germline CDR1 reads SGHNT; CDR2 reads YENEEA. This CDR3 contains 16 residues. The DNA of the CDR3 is TGTGCCAGCAGCCCGGGAACTAGCGGGGGGGTAAATGAGCAGTTCTTC. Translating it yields CASSPGTSGGVNEQFF. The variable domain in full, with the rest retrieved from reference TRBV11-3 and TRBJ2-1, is EAGVVQSPRYKIIEKKQPVAFWCNPISGHNTLYWYLQNLGQGPELLIRYENEEAVDDSQLPKDRFSAERLKGVDSTLKIQPAELGDSAVYLCASSPGTSGGVNEQFFGPGTRLTVL.

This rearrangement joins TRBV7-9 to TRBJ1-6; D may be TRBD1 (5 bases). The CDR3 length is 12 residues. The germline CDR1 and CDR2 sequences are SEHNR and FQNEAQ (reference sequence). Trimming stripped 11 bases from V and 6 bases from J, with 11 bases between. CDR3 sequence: CAAGGVNSPLHF. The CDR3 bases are TGTGCCGCCGGGGGGGTTAATTCACCCCTCCACTTT. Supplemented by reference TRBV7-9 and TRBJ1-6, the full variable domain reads DTGVSQNPRHKITKRGQNVTFRCDPISEHNRLYWYRQTLGQGPEFLTYFQNEAQLEKSRLLSDRFSAERPKGSFSTLEIQRTEQGDSAMYLCAAGGVNSPLHFGNGTRLTVT.

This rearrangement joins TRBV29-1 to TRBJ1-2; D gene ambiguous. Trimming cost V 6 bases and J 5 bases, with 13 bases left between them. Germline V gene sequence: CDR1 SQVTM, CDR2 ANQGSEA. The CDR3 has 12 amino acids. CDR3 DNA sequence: TGCAGCGTGCCTGAGGGAGTGTATGGCTACACCTTC. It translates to CSVPEGVYGYTF.

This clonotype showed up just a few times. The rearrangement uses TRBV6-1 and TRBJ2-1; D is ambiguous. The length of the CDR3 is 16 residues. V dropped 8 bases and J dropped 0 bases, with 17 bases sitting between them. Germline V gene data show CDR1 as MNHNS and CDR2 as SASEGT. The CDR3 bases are TGTGCCAGCGGGGAATCTTCGGGTCACTCCTACAATGAGCAGTTCTTC. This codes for CASGESSGHSYNEQFF.

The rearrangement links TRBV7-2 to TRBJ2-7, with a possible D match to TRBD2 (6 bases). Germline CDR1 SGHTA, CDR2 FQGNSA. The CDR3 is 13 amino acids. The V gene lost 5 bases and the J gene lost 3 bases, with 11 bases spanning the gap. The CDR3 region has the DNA TGTGCCAGCAGCCCAGAGCGGGTCTACGAGCAGTACTTC. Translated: CASSPERVYEQYF.

For the CDR3, the DNA is TGTGCCAGCAGGGTGCAGGGCGGCTATGGCTACACCTTC. Its translation is CASRVQGGYGYTF. V usage is TRBV6-2 or TRBV6-3 and J usage is TRBJ1-2, with a possible D match to TRBD1 (5 bases). This CDR3 spans 13 amino acids. The V and J ends lost 6 bases and 4 bases respectively, with 12 bases between them. Germline-derived CDR1 and CDR2 are MNHEY and SVGEGT.

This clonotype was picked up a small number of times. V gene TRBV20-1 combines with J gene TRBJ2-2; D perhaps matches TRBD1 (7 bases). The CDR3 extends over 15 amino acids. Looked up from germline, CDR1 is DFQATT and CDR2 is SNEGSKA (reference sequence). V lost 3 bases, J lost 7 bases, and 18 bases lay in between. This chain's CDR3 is CSASETGRFGGELFF. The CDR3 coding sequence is TGCAGTGCTAGTGAGACAGGGAGGTTTGGCGGGGAGCTGTTTTTT.

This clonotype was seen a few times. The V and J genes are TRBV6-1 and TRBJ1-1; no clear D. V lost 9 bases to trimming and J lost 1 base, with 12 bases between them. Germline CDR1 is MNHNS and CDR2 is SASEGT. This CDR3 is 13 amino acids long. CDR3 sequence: CASPTPWNTEAFF. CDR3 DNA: TGTGCCAGTCCTACCCCGTGGAACACTGAAGCTTTCTTT.

This CDR3 reads CASSYTLGAGRPQHF. The DNA for the CDR3 is TGTGCCAGCAGTTACACGTTGGGGGCGGGAAGGCCCCAGCATTTT. The chain couples TRBV6-2 or TRBV6-3 to TRBJ1-5, with a tentative D call TRBD1 (6 bases). The CDR3 spans 15 residues. V lost 2 bases and J lost 9, with 17 bases in between. Germline values: CDR1 MNHEY, CDR2 SVGEGT.

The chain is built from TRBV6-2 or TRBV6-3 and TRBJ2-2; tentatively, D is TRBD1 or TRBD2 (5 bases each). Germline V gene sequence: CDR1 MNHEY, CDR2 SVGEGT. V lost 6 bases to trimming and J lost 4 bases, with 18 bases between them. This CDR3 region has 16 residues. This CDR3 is CASSRRALGATGELFF. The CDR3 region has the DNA TGTGCCAGCAGCCGGCGGGCCTTAGGGGCCACCGGGGAGCTGTTTTTT.

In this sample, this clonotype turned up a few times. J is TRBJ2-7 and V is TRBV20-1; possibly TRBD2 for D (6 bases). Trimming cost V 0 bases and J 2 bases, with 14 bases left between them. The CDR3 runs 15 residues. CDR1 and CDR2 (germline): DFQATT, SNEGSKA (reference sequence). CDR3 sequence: CSARDLRGGAYEQYF. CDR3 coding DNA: TGCAGTGCTAGAGATCTCCGAGGAGGGGCCTACGAGCAGTACTTC.

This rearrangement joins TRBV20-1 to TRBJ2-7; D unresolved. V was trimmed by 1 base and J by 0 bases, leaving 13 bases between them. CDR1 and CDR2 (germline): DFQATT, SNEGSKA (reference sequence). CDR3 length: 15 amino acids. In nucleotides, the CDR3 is TGCAGTGCTAGAGCCCACTCCGGGCTCTCCTACGAGCAGTACTTC. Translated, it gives CSARAHSGLSYEQYF.

CDR3 amino acids: CSVEGTGPVAFF. In nucleotides, the CDR3 is TGCAGCGTTGAGGGGACAGGGCCGGTAGCTTTCTTT. The chain combines TRBV29-1 with TRBJ1-1; TRBD1 matches 9 bases. Losses at the gene ends were 3 bases for V and 10 bases for J; bases not matched to a gene: 6. The germline gives CDR1 SQVTM, CDR2 ANQGSEA. CDR3 length equals 12 residues.

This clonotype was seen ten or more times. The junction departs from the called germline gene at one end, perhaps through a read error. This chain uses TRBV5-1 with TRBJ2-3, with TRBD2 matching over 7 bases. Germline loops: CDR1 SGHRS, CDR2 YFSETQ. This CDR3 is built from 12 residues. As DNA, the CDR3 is TGTGCCAGCAGCTTAGCGGGAGATACGCAGTATTTT. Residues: CASSLAGDTQYF. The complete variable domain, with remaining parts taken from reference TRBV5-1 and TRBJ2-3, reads KAGVTQTPRYLIKTRGQQVTLSCSPISGHRSVSWYQQTPGQGLQFLFEYFSETQRNKGNFPGRFSGRQFSNSRSEMNVSTLELGDSALYLCASSLAGDTQYFGPGTRLTVL.

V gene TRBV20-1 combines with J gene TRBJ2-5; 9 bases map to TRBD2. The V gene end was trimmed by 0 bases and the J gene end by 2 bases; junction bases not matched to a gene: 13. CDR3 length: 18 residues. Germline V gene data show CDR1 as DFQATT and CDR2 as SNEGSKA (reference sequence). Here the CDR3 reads CSARDAGLAGNLQETQYF. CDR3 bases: TGCAGTGCTAGAGATGCTGGCCTAGCGGGAAACCTACAAGAGACCCAGTACTTC.

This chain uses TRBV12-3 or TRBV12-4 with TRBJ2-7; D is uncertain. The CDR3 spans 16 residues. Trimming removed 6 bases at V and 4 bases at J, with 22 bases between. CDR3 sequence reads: CASSRLWTLHLYEQYV. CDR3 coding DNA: TGTGCCAGCAGCCGACTCTGGACCCTACACCTGTACGAGCAGTACGTC.

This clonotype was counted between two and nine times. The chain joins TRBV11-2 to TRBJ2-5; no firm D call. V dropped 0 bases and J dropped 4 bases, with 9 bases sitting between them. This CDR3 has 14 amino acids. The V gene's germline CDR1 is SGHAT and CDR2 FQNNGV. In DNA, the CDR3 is TGTGCCAGCAGCTTAGAGAGTGTTCCAGAGACCCAGTACTTC. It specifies CASSLESVPETQYF.